Below, 2 T cell receptor beta chains from the same sample are listed, as sequenced in a study of cytomegalovirus exposure and HLA in healthy donors. The PCR made use of 60 Vbeta and 13 Jbeta primers. Method: immunoSEQ multiplex PCR; TCRdb's copy keeps in-frame clones and lacks some. The profile shows under 250,000 clones, 78% of them singletons. Sequencing input: PBMCs. These receptors originate from a male donor in good health and CMV-seronegative.

A note on this clone: This CDR3 is also generated by other DNA sequences in the sample. The chain recombines TRBV5-1 with TRBJ2-1; 10 bases map to TRBD1. This CDR3 comprises 15 residues. Trimming removed 0 bases from V and 4 bases from J; junction bases left unmatched: 1. Germline V gene sequence: CDR1 SGHRS, CDR2 YFSETQ. The CDR3 DNA reads TGCGCCAGCAGCTTGGGGACAGGGGGGTACAATGAGCAGTTCTTC. Its translation is CASSLGTGGYNEQFF.

This chain connects TRBV7-2 to TRBJ2-7, with TRBD1 as a possible D gene (6 bases). The CDR3 has 13 residues. From germline, CDR1 is SGHTA and CDR2 FQGNSA. The germline V and J ends were trimmed by 5 bases and 3 bases, with 11 bases remaining between them. CDR3 coding DNA: TGTGCCAGCAGCCCACGGACAGACTACGAGCAGTACTTC. Residues: CASSPRTDYEQYF.